This T cell receptor beta chain is drawn from a study of shared clonotypes between healthy human individuals. Across the whole study: Plates per donor: three CD4 naive, three CD4 memory, two CD8 naive, one CD8 memory.

Notes on this clone: Its antigen is currently unknown.

Profiled with immunoSEQ multiplex PCR; TCRdb holds only in-frame clones, not every one. The sample carries fewer than 850,000 clones, approximately 97% recorded once. Germline CDR1 reads MGHRA; CDR2 reads YSYEKL. V gave up 1 base and J gave up 4 bases, with 4 bases separating them. This CDR3 is 12 amino acids long. In the naive CD8 group, cells lacked CD45RO and were positively selected for CCR7, so terminally differentiated effector memory CD45RA+ cells were left out. Those who donated, Caucasian adults without exception, all lived in Nashville, Tennessee. Points from the study as a whole: The naive CD4 repertoires of several donors were compared, and approximately 4.5% of clonotypes were shared.

This sequence joins TRBV4-1 and TRBJ1-1, with D unclear. The sample was naive CD8+ T cells sorted from blood. This clonotype was sampled from a man aged 25 to 45 in good health. In DNA, the CDR3 is TGCGCCAGCAGCCAAGGGTTCACTGAAGCTTTCTTT. Encoded protein: CASSQGFTEAFF.